The 25 T cell receptor beta chains reported below all come from one sample, sequenced in a study of T cell repertoires in cytomegalovirus infection. TCRdb reprocessed the reads with MiXCR, giving one entry per CDR3 protein. The profile covers roughly 500,000 distinct CDR3 sequences, with 33% appearing a single time and about a sixth taken by the ten largest. Their antigens are not known. The specimen was cultured PBMCs, collected from culture after CMV antigen stimulation. The receptors shown here come from a human donor in good health (CMV status not recorded). Some clones in this sample may be carry-over from other donors' samples.

Only a few counts were recorded for this clonotype. The rearrangement joins TRBV4-1 to TRBJ2-5; D may be TRBD2 (6 bases). Trimming shortened V by 7 bases and J by 1 base, and 13 bases separated the two germline ends. CDR3 length: 14 amino acids. Germline V gene data show CDR1 as MGHRA and CDR2 as YSYEKL. CDR3 amino acids: CASTRDSSQETQYF. CDR3 bases: TGCGCCAGCACCCGGGACTCCTCCCAAGAGACCCAGTACTTC.

This clonotype was recorded at least ten times. The chain joins TRBV7-2 to TRBJ1-6; D call uncertain. Germline V CDR1 and CDR2: SGHTA, FQGNSA. This CDR3 comprises 12 residues. V was shortened by 1 base and J by 10 bases, with 5 bases between the two germline ends. The CDR3 region is CASSLVPSPLHF. CDR3 in DNA: TGTGCCAGCAGCTTAGTCCCCTCACCCCTCCACTTT.

The rearrangement links TRBV6-5 to TRBJ2-5, with 13 bases lining up with TRBD2. CDR1 and CDR2 (germline): MNHEY, SVGAGI. Trimming at V came to 3 bases and at J to 5 bases, leaving 6 bases not matched to a gene. The CDR3 spans 16 residues. The CDR3 DNA reads TGTGCCAGCAGTTATCGGACTAGCGGGAGTAGGGAGACCCAGTACTTC. Translation: CASSYRTSGSRETQYF.

This clonotype was seen many times. The genes are TRBV7-2 and TRBJ2-2; 10 nucleotides align to TRBD2. V was pared by 5 bases and J by 1 base, with 7 bases of the junction left unmatched. The CDR3 consists of 17 residues. In germline, CDR1 is SGHTA, CDR2 FQGNSA. CDR3 nucleotide sequence: TGTGCCAGCAGCCGTGGAGAGCGGGAGGGGAACACCGGGGAGCTGTTTTTT. It specifies CASSRGEREGNTGELFF.

CDR3: CAIRDEGARAEAFF. The DNA for the CDR3 is TGTGCCATCAGGGATGAGGGGGCGAGGGCTGAAGCTTTCTTT. V and J are TRBV6-6 and TRBJ1-1; 7 positions agree with TRBD1. The CDR3 is 14 amino acids. Per the germline V gene, CDR1 is MNHNY and CDR2 is SVGAGI (reference sequence). J lost 6 bases, V lost 10 bases, and 14 bases had no gene match.

The chain employs TRBV11-2 and TRBJ2-1; the D gene is possibly TRBD2 (5 bases). Germline V gene data show CDR1 as SGHAT and CDR2 as FQNNGV. Trimming shortened V by 3 bases and J by 6 bases, and 15 bases separated the two germline ends. This CDR3 contains 15 residues. The CDR3 DNA is TGTGCCAGCAGCTTCGCGCGGGCGCTGCTCAATGAGCAGTTCTTC. Amino acids: CASSFARALLNEQFF.

This sequence joins TRBV6-2 or TRBV6-3 and TRBJ2-1, with D possibly matching TRBD2 (7 bases). CDR1 MNHEY and CDR2 SVGEGT come from the germline V gene. This CDR3 region has 16 residues. V was trimmed by 7 bases and J by 0 bases, leaving 16 bases between them. The CDR3 sequence: CASTERGGGSYNEQFF. The CDR3 coding sequence is TGTGCCAGCACCGAAAGGGGGGGGGGCTCCTACAATGAGCAGTTCTTC.

The CDR3 loop reads CASSIWGSSDTQYF. CDR3 DNA sequence: TGTGCCAGTAGTATTTGGGGGTCCTCAGATACGCAGTATTTT. This chain links TRBV19 with TRBJ2-3, with D tentatively TRBD1 or TRBD2 (5 bases each). Trimming stripped 3 bases from V and 4 bases from J, with 11 bases between. CDR1 is LNHDA, CDR2 SQIVND, per germline (reference sequence). This CDR3 has 14 amino acids.

This clonotype appeared a single time. The chain recombines TRBV19 with TRBJ2-3, with D possibly being TRBD1 (7 bases). Trimming shortened V by 8 bases and J by 2 bases, and 11 bases separated the two germline ends. CDR1 is LNHDA and CDR2 is SQIVND in the germline V gene (reference sequence). The CDR3 consists of 13 residues. CDR3 DNA sequence: TGTGCCAGTGGACAGGACTACACAGATACGCAGTATTTT. The encoded protein is CASGQDYTDTQYF. The complete variable domain, with remaining parts taken from reference TRBV19 and TRBJ2-3, reads DGGITQSPKYLFRKEGQNVTLSCEQNLNHDAMYWYRQDPGQGLRLIYYSQIVNDFQKGDIAEGYSVSREKKESFPLTVTSAQKNPTAFYLCASGQDYTDTQYFGPGTRLTVL.

This clonotype was picked up a small number of times. V is TRBV10-3 and J is TRBJ2-3; D is unresolved. Germline V lookup: CDR1 ENHRY, CDR2 SYGVKD. V lost 4 bases to trimming and J lost 2 bases, with 4 bases between them. The CDR3 is 12 residues long. The CDR3 bases are TGTGCCATCAGTGGCCCCACAGATACGCAGTATTTT. Amino acid sequence: CAISGPTDTQYF.

This chain joins TRBV14 and TRBJ2-4; D is unresolved. The germline V gene has CDR1 SGHDN and CDR2 FVKESK. The CDR3 consists of 15 residues. V lost 1 base to trimming and J lost 1 base, with 8 bases between them. The chain's CDR3 is CASSQVAEAKNIQYF. In DNA form, the CDR3 reads TGTGCCAGCAGCCAAGTCGCGGAGGCCAAAAACATTCAGTACTTC.

The sample holds many counts of this clonotype. J is TRBJ2-2 and V is TRBV7-6, with 8 bases aligning to TRBD2. Germline V lookup: CDR1 SGHVS, CDR2 FNYEAQ. With V trimmed by 1 base and J by 5 bases, 3 bases remained unmatched. This CDR3 comprises 15 residues. As DNA, the CDR3 is TGTGCCAGCAGCTTAGGAGCGGGAGTAACCGGGGAGCTGTTTTTT. Amino acids: CASSLGAGVTGELFF. Using reference TRBV7-6 and TRBJ2-2 for the parts outside the CDR3, the full variable domain is GAGVSQSPRYKVTKRGQDVALRCDPISGHVSLYWYRQALGQGPEFLTYFNYEAQQDKSGLPNDRFSAERPEGSISTLTIQRTEQRDSAMYRCASSLGAGVTGELFFGEGSRLTVL.

The rearrangement joins TRBV4-1 to TRBJ1-3; a possible D gene is TRBD1 (6 bases). Germline CDR1 MGHRA, CDR2 YSYEKL. Trimming removed 4 bases at V and 2 bases at J, with 12 bases between. The CDR3 has 15 amino acids. CDR3 amino acids: CASSLQTGTGNTIYF. The CDR3 coding sequence is TGCGCCAGCAGCCTCCAAACAGGGACTGGAAACACCATATATTTT.

A few counts support this clonotype. CDR3 in amino acids: CASSIWGDPGYTF. CDR3 DNA: TGTGCCAGTAGTATATGGGGGGATCCTGGCTACACCTTC. The J gene is TRBJ1-2, the V gene TRBV19, with D tentatively TRBD1 (5 bases). Trimming stripped 2 bases from V and 7 bases from J, with 11 bases between. CDR1 and CDR2 (germline): LNHDA, SQIVND (reference sequence). The CDR3 sequence is 13 residues long. Using reference TRBV19 and TRBJ1-2 for the parts outside the CDR3, the full variable domain is DGGITQSPKYLFRKEGQNVTLSCEQNLNHDAMYWYRQDPGQGLRLIYYSQIVNDFQKGDIAEGYSVSREKKESFPLTVTSAQKNPTAFYLCASSIWGDPGYTFGSGTRLTVV.

This clonotype has just a few counts. The CDR3 spells CASSPTLGLAAYNEQFF. The CDR3 DNA follows: TGTGCCAGCAGTCCTACACTCGGACTAGCGGCCTACAATGAGCAGTTCTTC. The chain couples TRBV6-1 to TRBJ2-1; 10 positions agree with TRBD2. After removal of 5 bases from V and 2 bases from J, the junction contained 9 bases not matched to a gene. This CDR3 contains 17 residues. Germline CDR1 MNHNS, CDR2 SASEGT.

The rearrangement links TRBV4-3 to TRBJ2-2; TRBD1 might be the D (5 bases). From germline, CDR1 is LGHNA and CDR2 YSLEER. The CDR3 loop spans 16 amino acids. V lost 3 bases to trimming and J lost 7 bases, with 18 bases between them. CDR3 region: CASSQGPTLLIGELFF. DNA for the CDR3: TGCGCCAGCAGCCAGGGGCCCACCCTCCTCATCGGGGAGCTGTTTTTT.

The CDR3 here is CASSRTGTYQKLFF. The CDR3 DNA follows: TGTGCCAGCAGCAGGACAGGGACGTATCAAAAACTGTTTTTT. This chain links TRBV5-6 with TRBJ1-4; 8 nucleotides match TRBD1. The CDR3 extends over 14 amino acids. V dropped 4 bases and J dropped 9; count of bases not matched to a gene: 8. Germline assignment: CDR1 SGHDT and CDR2 YYEEEE.

This sequence joins TRBV10-3 and TRBJ2-5, with 8 bases matching TRBD1. The CDR3 runs 15 residues. The germline V gene encodes CDR1 ENHRY and CDR2 SYGVKD. V was clipped by 3 bases and J by 4 bases; unmatched bases: 7. The CDR3, as DNA: TGTGCCATCAGTGAAGGCAGGGGGCGTTTAGAGACCCAGTACTTC. This translates into CAISEGRGRLETQYF.

This chain uses TRBV19 with TRBJ2-7; 10 bases fit TRBD2. V was clipped by 10 bases and J by 3 bases; unmatched bases: 9. CDR3 length: 14 amino acids. Germline CDR1 is LNHDA and CDR2 is SQIVND (reference sequence). CDR3 loop: CATSERTSGYEQYF. The CDR3 coding sequence is TGTGCCACTTCAGAGCGGACTAGCGGCTACGAGCAGTACTTC.

V usage is TRBV7-2 and J usage is TRBJ2-1; 15 nucleotides line up with TRBD2. V dropped 1 base and J dropped 4; count of bases not matched to a gene: 5. The CDR3 is 18 amino acids. Per the germline V gene, CDR1 is SGHTA and CDR2 is FQGNSA. The CDR3 loop reads CASSLGWTSGRGYNEQFF. CDR3 nucleotides: TGTGCCAGCAGCTTAGGTTGGACTAGCGGGAGGGGTTACAATGAGCAGTTCTTC.

This clonotype has just a few counts. The chain recombines TRBV7-9 with TRBJ2-3; 9 bases map to TRBD2. This CDR3 comprises 14 residues. V dropped 2 bases and J dropped 11; count of bases not matched to a gene: 8. Germline V lookup: CDR1 SEHNR, CDR2 FQNEAQ (reference sequence). The CDR3 here is CASSLSPSGKGQYF. CDR3 DNA sequence: TGTGCCAGCAGCTTATCGCCTAGCGGGAAAGGGCAGTATTTT. The variable domain in full, completed from reference TRBV7-9 and TRBJ2-3, reads DTGVSQNPRHKITKRGQNVTFRCDPISEHNRLYWYRQTLGQGPEFLTYFQNEAQLEKSRLLSDRFSAERPKGSFSTLEIQRTEQGDSAMYLCASSLSPSGKGQYFGPGTRLTVL.

This clonotype occurred a few times. The chain uses TRBV6-2 or TRBV6-3 and TRBJ2-1, with D possibly TRBD2 on 6 matching bases. The V gene lost 2 bases and the J gene lost 6 bases, with 17 bases spanning the gap. CDR3 length: 16 residues. The V gene's germline CDR1 is MNHEY and CDR2 SVGEGT. CDR3 bases: TGTGCCAGCAGTTACCCACTGGCGGGGCCTGGCAATGAGCAGTTCTTC. Its protein is CASSYPLAGPGNEQFF.

The chain is built from TRBV6-2 or TRBV6-3 and TRBJ1-2; 8 positions agree with TRBD1. The CDR3 spans 14 residues. The V gene end was trimmed by 7 bases and the J gene end by 8 bases; junction bases not matched to a gene: 12. Germline CDR1 MNHEY, CDR2 SVGEGT. DNA of the CDR3: TGTGCCAGCAACCCAGCCGGACAGGGTCACGGCTACACCTTC. Amino acids: CASNPAGQGHGYTF.

This sequence joins TRBV28 and TRBJ1-1; 10 bases match TRBD1. CDR1 MDHEN and CDR2 SYDVKM come from the germline V gene. With 1 base clipped from V and 1 base from J, the junction kept 3 bases outside the gene matches. There are 16 residues in the CDR3. The CDR3 DNA reads as TGTGCCAGCAGTTTATTGACAGGGGGCTCGAACACTGAAGCTTTCTTT. Its translation: CASSLLTGGSNTEAFF.

The V and J genes are TRBV12-3 or TRBV12-4 and TRBJ2-5; TRBD2 might be the D (5 bases). With 0 bases removed from V and 2 bases from J, the gap between germline ends came to 16 bases. This CDR3 spans 17 amino acids. CDR3 amino acids: CASSLARVGPGQETQYF. CDR3 coding DNA: TGTGCCAGCAGTTTAGCGCGTGTCGGGCCGGGACAAGAGACCCAGTACTTC.